The source of this T cell receptor beta chain is a study of cytomegalovirus exposure and HLA in healthy donors. General study findings and limits: Sequencing depth roughly uniform across donors was assumed in presence/absence analyses.

Both 60 Vbeta primers and 13 Jbeta primers went into the PCR. Here immunoSEQ multiplex PCR was the method, and the copy in TCRdb shows in-frame clones only, minus some. The profile covers over 50,000 clones, with 75% to 85% appearing a single time and just over 50% taken by the ten largest. There are a few counts of this clone. Its antigen is not known. The junction does not match germline at one end; this may be a read error. This CDR3 spans 16 amino acids. Germline V lookup: CDR1 SSHAT, CDR2 FNYEAQ (reference sequence). V and J are TRBV7-7 and TRBJ2-5; TRBD2 aligns across 7 bases. The receptor comes from a man aged 50-59 years in good health and CMV-seropositive. Source material: PBMCs. CDR3 nucleotide sequence: TGTGCTAGCAGCTTAGTTGGTGCGGGGGTTGGGGAGACCCAGTACTTC. This codes for CASSLVGAGVGETQYF.